This T cell receptor beta chain was retrieved from a study of shared clonotypes between healthy human individuals. Every donor, a Caucasian adult, lived in Nashville, Tennessee. Regarding the study as a whole: Only blood underwent sampling, and tissue repertoires likely differ. Represented genetic and exposure-history diversity was restricted by having few donors. Some naive CD4 clonotypes, around 5%, turned up in common across four donors.

Turning to this clone: Its target is unknown.

Only in-frame clones appear in the TCRdb table, and some are missing; sequencing was by immunoSEQ multiplex PCR. The table has 550,000 to 800,000 clones, around 74% seen once. This CDR3 region has 15 residues. V gave up 2 bases and J gave up 3 bases; unmatched junction bases: 7. The germline CDR1 and CDR2 sequences are ENHRY and SYGVKD. Material: memory CD4+ T cells sorted from blood. Subset described: CD45RA-negative fraction. V is TRBV10-3 and J is TRBJ2-7, with TRBD1 matching over 7 bases. The origin of this receptor is a woman aged 25 to 45 in good health. The CDR3 is CAISEGDRRGYEQYF. The CDR3 DNA sequence: TGTGCCATCAGTGAGGGGGACAGACGGGGCTACGAGCAGTACTTC.